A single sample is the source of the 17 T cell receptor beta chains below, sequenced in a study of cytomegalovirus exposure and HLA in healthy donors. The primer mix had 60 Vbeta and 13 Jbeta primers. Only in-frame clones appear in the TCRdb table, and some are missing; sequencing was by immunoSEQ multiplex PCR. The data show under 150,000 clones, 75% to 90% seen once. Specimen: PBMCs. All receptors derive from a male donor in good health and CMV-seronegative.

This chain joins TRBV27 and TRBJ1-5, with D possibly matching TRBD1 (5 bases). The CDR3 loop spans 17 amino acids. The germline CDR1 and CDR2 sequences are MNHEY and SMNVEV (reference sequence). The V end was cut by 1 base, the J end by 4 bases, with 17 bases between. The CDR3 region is CASSLYSRQGGNQPQHF. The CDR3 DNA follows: TGTGCCAGCAGTTTATATTCCCGGCAGGGAGGGAATCAGCCCCAGCATTTT.

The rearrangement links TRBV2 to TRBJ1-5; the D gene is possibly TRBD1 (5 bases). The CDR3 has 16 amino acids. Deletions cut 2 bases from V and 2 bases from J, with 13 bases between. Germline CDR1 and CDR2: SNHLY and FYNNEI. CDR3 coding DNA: TGTGCCAGCAGTGAACAACGGGGGATGGGCAATCAGCCCCAGCATTTT. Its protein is CASSEQRGMGNQPQHF.

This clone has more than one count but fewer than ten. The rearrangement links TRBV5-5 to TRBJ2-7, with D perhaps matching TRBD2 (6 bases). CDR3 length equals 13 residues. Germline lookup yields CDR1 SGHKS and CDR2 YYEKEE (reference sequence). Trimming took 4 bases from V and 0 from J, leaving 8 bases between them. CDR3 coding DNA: TGTGCCAGCAGCCCCGGGAGCTCCTACGAGCAGTACTTC. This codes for CASSPGSSYEQYF. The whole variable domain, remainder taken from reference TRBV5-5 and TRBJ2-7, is DAGVTQSPTHLIKTRGQQVTLRCSPISGHKSVSWYQQVLGQGPQFIFQYYEKEERGRGNFPDRFSARQFPNYSSELNVNALLLGDSALYLCASSPGSSYEQYFGPGTRLTVT.

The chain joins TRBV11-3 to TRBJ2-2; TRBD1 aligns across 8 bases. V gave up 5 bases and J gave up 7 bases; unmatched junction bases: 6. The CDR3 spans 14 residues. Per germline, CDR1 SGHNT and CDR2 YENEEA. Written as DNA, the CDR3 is TGTGCCAGCAGCCCAGGGGGCGCCGTCGGGGAGCTGTTTTTT. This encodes CASSPGGAVGELFF.

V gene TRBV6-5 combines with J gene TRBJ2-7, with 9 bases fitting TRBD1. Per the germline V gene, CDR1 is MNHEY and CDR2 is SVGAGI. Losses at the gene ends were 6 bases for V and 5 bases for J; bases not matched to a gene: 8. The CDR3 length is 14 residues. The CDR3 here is CASSRQGETNEQYF. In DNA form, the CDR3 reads TGTGCCAGCAGCCGACAGGGGGAGACTAACGAGCAGTACTTC.

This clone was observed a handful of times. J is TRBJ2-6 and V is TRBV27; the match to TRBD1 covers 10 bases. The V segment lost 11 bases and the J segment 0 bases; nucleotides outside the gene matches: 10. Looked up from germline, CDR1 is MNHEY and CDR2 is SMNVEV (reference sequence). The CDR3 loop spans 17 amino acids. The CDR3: CARRPGQGRSGANVLTF. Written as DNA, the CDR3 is TGTGCCCGACGACCGGGACAGGGGCGCTCTGGGGCCAACGTCCTGACTTTC.

The CDR3 sequence: CASSERAGVQDTQYF. The DNA for the CDR3 is TGCGCCAGCAGTGAAAGGGCGGGAGTACAGGATACGCAGTATTTT. The chain combines TRBV10-1 with TRBJ2-3, with 7 positions matching TRBD2. This CDR3 comprises 15 residues. Germline lookup yields CDR1 WNHNN and CDR2 SYGVQD (reference sequence). Germline trimming cut 3 bases from V and 6 bases from J; bases unmatched to any gene: 9.

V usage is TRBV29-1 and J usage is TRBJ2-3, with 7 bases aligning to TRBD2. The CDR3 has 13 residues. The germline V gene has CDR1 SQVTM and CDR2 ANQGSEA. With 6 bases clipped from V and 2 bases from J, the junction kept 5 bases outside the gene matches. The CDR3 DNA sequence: TGCAGCGTCAAAGCGGGAACCACAGATACGCAGTATTTT. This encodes CSVKAGTTDTQYF.

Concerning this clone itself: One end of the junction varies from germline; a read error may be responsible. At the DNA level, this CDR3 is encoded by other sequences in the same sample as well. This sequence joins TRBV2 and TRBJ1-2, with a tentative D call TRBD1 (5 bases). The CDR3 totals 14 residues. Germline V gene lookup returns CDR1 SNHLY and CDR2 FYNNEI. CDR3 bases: TGTGCTAGCAGTGAACTGCGGGGGAACTATGGCTACACCTTC. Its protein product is CASSELRGNYGYTF.

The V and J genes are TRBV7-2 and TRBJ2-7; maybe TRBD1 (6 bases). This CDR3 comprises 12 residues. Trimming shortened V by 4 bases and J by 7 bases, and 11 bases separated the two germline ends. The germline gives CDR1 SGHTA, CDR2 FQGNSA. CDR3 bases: TGTGCCAGCAGCTCGAAGAGGGGGGAGCAGTACTTC. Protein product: CASSSKRGEQYF.

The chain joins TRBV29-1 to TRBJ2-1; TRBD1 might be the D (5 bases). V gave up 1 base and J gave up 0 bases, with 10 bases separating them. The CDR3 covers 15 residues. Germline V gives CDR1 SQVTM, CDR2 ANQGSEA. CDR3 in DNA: TGCAGCGTTGAAGGGGGCCCGAGCTCCTACAATGAGCAGTTCTTC. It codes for CSVEGGPSSYNEQFF.

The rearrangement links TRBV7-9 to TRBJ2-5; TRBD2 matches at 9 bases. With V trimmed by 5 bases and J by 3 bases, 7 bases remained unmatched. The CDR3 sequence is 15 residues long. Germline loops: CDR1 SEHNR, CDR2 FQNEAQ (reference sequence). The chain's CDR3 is CASSLRVAGEETQYF. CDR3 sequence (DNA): TGTGCCAGCAGCCTGAGGGTAGCGGGAGAAGAGACCCAGTACTTC.

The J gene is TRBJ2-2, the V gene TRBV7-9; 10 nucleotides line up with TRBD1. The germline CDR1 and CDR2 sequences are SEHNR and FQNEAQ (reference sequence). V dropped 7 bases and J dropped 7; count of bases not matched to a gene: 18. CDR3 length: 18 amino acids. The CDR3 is CASTPDLATGGPGGELFF. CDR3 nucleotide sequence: TGTGCCAGCACCCCCGACCTTGCGACAGGGGGCCCCGGCGGGGAGCTGTTTTTT.

The CDR3 DNA sequence: TGTGCCAGCTCACAAAACAGGGGGGTGGGCACTGAAGCTTTCTTT. It yields the protein CASSQNRGVGTEAFF. This chain connects TRBV18 to TRBJ1-1, with TRBD1 identical over 8 bases. Germline values: CDR1 KGHSH, CDR2 LQKENI. V was pared by 4 bases and J by 4 bases, with 8 bases of the junction left unmatched. This CDR3 is 15 amino acids long.

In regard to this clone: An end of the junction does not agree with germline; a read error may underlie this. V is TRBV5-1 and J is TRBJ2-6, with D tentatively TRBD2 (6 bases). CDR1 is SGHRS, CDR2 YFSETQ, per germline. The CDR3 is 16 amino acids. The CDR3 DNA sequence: TGCGCCAGCAGTTTGGGGCGGGGTTCAGGGGCCAACGTCCTGACTTTC. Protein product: CASSLGRGSGANVLTF.

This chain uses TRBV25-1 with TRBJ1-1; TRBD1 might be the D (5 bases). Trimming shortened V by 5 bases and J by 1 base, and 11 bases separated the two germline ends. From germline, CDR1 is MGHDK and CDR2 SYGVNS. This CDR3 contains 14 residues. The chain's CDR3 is CASSLSDKNTEAFF. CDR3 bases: TGTGCCAGCAGTCTCTCGGACAAGAACACTGAAGCTTTCTTT.

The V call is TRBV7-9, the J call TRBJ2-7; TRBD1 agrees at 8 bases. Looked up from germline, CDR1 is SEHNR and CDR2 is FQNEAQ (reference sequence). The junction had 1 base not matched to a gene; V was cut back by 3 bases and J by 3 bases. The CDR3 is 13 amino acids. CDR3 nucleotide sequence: TGTGCCAGCAGCTTGGGACAGGTCTACGAGCAGTACTTC. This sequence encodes CASSLGQVYEQYF.